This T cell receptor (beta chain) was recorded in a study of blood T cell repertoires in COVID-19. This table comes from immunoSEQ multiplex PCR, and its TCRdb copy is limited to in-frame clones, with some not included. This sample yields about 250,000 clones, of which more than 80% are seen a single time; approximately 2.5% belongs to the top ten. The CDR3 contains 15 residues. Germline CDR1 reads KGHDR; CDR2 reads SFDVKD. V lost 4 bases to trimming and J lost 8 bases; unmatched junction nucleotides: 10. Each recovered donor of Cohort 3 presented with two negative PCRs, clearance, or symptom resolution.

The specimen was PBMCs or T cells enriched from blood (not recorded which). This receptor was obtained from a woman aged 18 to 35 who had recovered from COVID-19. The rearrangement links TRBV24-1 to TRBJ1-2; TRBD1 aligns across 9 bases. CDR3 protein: CATSDRGTGRRGYTF. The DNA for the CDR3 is TGTGCCACCAGTGACCGAGGGACAGGGAGGAGAGGCTACACCTTC.